This section outlines one T cell receptor (beta chain) sequence together with its context. Its specificity is not known. With constant-segment primers, 5'RACE yielded cDNA libraries of TCR alpha and TCR beta that carried sample barcodes and UMIs. TCRdb re-analysed the 5' RACE reads in MiXCR, keeping a single row per CDR3 protein. The sample records 200,000 to 300,000 distinct CDR3 sequences, 16% being singletons. The data stem from a study of T-cell memory formation after mild COVID-19. Study-level findings and limits: Contracting CD8+ clones were enriched in EMRA, CD4+ mainly in CM and EM. Clones that shrank (day 15 to 85) were balanced CD4/CD8, whereas later expanders leaned CD4+.

Germline CDR1 reads MNHNS; CDR2 reads SASEGT. Trimming cost V 5 bases and J 8 bases; bases outside gene matches: 6. The CDR3 has 13 residues. Sequencing input: PBMCs or a T cell subset sorted from them (not recorded which). The source of this sequence is a man aged 18 to 30 who had mild COVID-19 (a few samples of this study predate the infection). Cell type and time point are not known. This chain uses TRBV6-1 with TRBJ1-2; 9 nucleotides agree with TRBD1. CDR3 loop: CASSKPGQGGYTF. CDR3 nucleotide sequence: TGTGCCAGCAGTAAACCGGGACAGGGAGGCTACACCTTC.